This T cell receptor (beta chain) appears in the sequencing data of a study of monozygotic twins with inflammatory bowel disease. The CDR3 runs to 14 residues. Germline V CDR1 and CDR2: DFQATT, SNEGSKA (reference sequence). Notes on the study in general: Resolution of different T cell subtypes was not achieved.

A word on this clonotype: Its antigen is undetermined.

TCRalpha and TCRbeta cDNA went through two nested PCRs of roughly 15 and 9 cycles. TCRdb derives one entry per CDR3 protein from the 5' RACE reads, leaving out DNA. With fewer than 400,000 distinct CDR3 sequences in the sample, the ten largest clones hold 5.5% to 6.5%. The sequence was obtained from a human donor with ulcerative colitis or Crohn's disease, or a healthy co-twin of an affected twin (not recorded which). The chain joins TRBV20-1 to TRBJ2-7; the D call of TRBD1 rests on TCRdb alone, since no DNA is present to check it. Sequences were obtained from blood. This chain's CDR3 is CSARPGTGAYEQYF.